Below are 28 T cell receptor beta chains sequenced from a single sample in a study of PD-1 blockade in classical Hodgkin lymphoma. The time point here: cycle 4 day 1 (C4D1), after 6 weeks of nivolumab. Every patient relapsed after autologous stem cell transplantation, and brentuximab vedotin exposure varied. Method: immunoSEQ multiplex PCR; TCRdb's copy keeps in-frame clones and lacks some. This sample carries tens of thousands of clones, about 89% of them seen once, and the ten largest clones take around a tenth. Source: peripheral blood mononuclear cells (PBMCs), taken before the fourth cycle of nivolumab. These receptors were taken from a human donor with classical Hodgkin lymphoma.

The rearrangement links TRBV27 to TRBJ1-1, with D hard to call. Germline assignment: CDR1 MNHEY and CDR2 SMNVEV (reference sequence). V was shortened by 0 bases and J by 0 bases, with 5 bases between the two germline ends. The CDR3 has 14 amino acids. CDR3: CASSLSVMNTEAFF. The CDR3 region has the DNA TGTGCCAGCAGTTTATCGGTCATGAACACTGAAGCTTTCTTT.

This chain connects TRBV13 to TRBJ1-2, with a tentative D call TRBD1 (5 bases). Trimming pared 6 bases from V and 3 bases from J, leaving 17 bases between. The CDR3 extends over 15 amino acids. Germline values: CDR1 PRHDT, CDR2 FYEKMQ (reference sequence). The chain's CDR3 is CASRPSGGTDYGYTF. CDR3 sequence (DNA): TGTGCCAGCAGGCCTTCCGGGGGAACGGACTATGGCTACACCTTC.

The gene calls are TRBV5-6 and TRBJ1-1; 9 bases align to TRBD1. The CDR3 extends over 19 amino acids. CDR1 and CDR2 from the germline V gene are SGHDT and YYEEEE. J was trimmed by 0 bases and V by 2 bases; bases with no gene match: 14. CDR3 sequence (DNA): TGTGCCAGCAGCTTTGGGGTGTGGGACAGGGTGTTGATGAACACTGAAGCTTTCTTT. Amino acid sequence: CASSFGVWDRVLMNTEAFF.

The rearrangement links TRBV7-9 to TRBJ2-5, with TRBD1 as a possible D gene (5 bases). Germline CDR1 is SEHNR and CDR2 is FQNEAQ (reference sequence). CDR3 length: 14 amino acids. The V end was cut by 1 base, the J end by 0 bases, with 6 bases between. The CDR3 nucleotides read TGTGCCAGCAGCTTAGACAGGAACCAAGAGACCCAGTACTTC. Its translation: CASSLDRNQETQYF.

The V call is TRBV2, the J call TRBJ1-5; D unclear. The V gene lost 1 base and the J gene lost 0 bases, with 7 bases spanning the gap. CDR1 and CDR2 from the germline V gene are SNHLY and FYNNEI. This CDR3 is built from 15 residues. The CDR3, as DNA: TGTGCCAGCAGTGAAGGGAGTTATAGCAATCAGCCCCAGCATTTT. This gives the protein CASSEGSYSNQPQHF.

V is TRBV28 and J is TRBJ1-5; D gene unclear. The germline V and J ends were trimmed by 1 base and 4 bases, with 11 bases remaining between them. Germline V gene sequence: CDR1 MDHEN, CDR2 SYDVKM. The CDR3 is made up of 15 amino acids. This CDR3 reads CASSLFETVNQPQHF. The DNA for the CDR3 is TGTGCCAGCAGTTTATTCGAGACCGTGAATCAGCCCCAGCATTTT.

The chain uses TRBV7-9 and TRBJ2-7; D tentatively fits TRBD1 or TRBD2 (5 bases each). CDR1 and CDR2 (germline): SEHNR, FQNEAQ (reference sequence). The CDR3 spans 14 residues. V was shortened by 5 bases and J by 2 bases, with 13 bases between the two germline ends. CDR3 nucleotides: TGTGCCAGCAGCCCACCGTGGGACCCCTACGAGCAGTACTTC. Its protein is CASSPPWDPYEQYF. The entire variable domain, with the rest obtained from reference TRBV7-9 and TRBJ2-7, is as follows: DTGVSQNPRHKITKRGQNVTFRCDPISEHNRLYWYRQTLGQGPEFLTYFQNEAQLEKSRLLSDRFSAERPKGSFSTLEIQRTEQGDSAMYLCASSPPWDPYEQYFGPGTRLTVT.

This chain connects TRBV5-1 to TRBJ1-2; D is unclear. The germline CDR1 and CDR2 sequences are SGHRS and YFSETQ. The CDR3 is 15 residues long. Trimming stripped 0 bases from V and 3 bases from J, with 12 bases between. The CDR3 nucleotides read TGCGCCAGCAGCTTGGAGGCCGGGGATCACTATGGCTACACCTTC. Protein sequence: CASSLEAGDHYGYTF.

This chain links TRBV11-2 with TRBJ2-5; D possibly corresponds to TRBD2 (5 bases). Trimming cost V 3 bases and J 5 bases, with 22 bases left between them. There are 17 residues in the CDR3. The V gene's germline CDR1 is SGHAT and CDR2 FQNNGV. This CDR3 reads CASSFYPGPTRSETQYF. The CDR3, as DNA: TGTGCCAGCAGCTTCTACCCCGGACCTACTAGGTCGGAGACCCAGTACTTC.

The CDR3 DNA reads TGTGCCAGCAGCCTCCCCGGGGACACCATATATTTT. Translating it yields CASSLPGDTIYF. This chain connects TRBV11-1 to TRBJ1-3, with no clear D. Germline V lookup: CDR1 SGHAT, CDR2 FQDESV (reference sequence). V was cut by 5 bases and J by 8 bases, with 10 bases left in between. The CDR3 is 12 residues long.

The genes are TRBV15 and TRBJ1-3; the match to TRBD1 covers 11 bases. CDR1 is LNHNV, CDR2 YYDKDF, per germline (reference sequence). This CDR3 spans 16 amino acids. Unmatched junction bases numbered 5, after V lost 1 base and J lost 6 bases. The CDR3, as DNA: TGTGCCACCAGCAGAGGCGGACAGGGGGCGGAAAACACCATATATTTT. Protein: CATSRGGQGAENTIYF. Variable domain in full (rest from reference TRBV15 and TRBJ1-3): DAMVIQNPRYQVTQFGKPVTLSCSQTLNHNVMYWYQQKSSQAPKLLFHYYDKDFNNEADTPDNFQSRRPNTSFCFLDIRSPGLGDTAMYLCATSRGGQGAENTIYFGEGSWLTVV.

This clone has just one count. The chain couples TRBV2 to TRBJ1-1; D remains unclear. CDR1 is SNHLY, CDR2 FYNNEI, per germline. CDR3 size: 13 residues. Trimming pared 1 base from V and 3 bases from J, leaving 6 bases between. As DNA, the CDR3 is TGTGCCAGCAGTGAAGAGGTGGACACTGAAGCTTTCTTT. Translated, it gives CASSEEVDTEAFF.

The rearrangement links TRBV7-2 to TRBJ2-3; 14 bases are shared with TRBD2. Germline V CDR1 and CDR2: SGHTA, FQGNSA. CDR3 length equals 16 residues. Trimming removed 5 bases from V and 4 bases from J; junction bases left unmatched: 5. DNA of the CDR3: TGTGCCAGCAGCCCCAGACTAGCGGGGGGGGCAGATACGCAGTATTTT. It encodes CASSPRLAGGADTQYF. The variable domain in full, completed from reference TRBV7-2 and TRBJ2-3, reads GAGVSQSPSNKVTEKGKDVELRCDPISGHTALYWYRQSLGQGLEFLIYFQGNSAPDKSGLPSDRFSAERTGGSVSTLTIQRTQQEDSAVYLCASSPRLAGGADTQYFGPGTRLTVL.

The genes are TRBV2 and TRBJ2-6; D is perhaps TRBD2 (6 bases). Germline V lookup: CDR1 SNHLY, CDR2 FYNNEI. V was cut by 2 bases and J by 0 bases, with 11 bases left in between. The CDR3 is 17 residues long. CDR3 DNA: TGTGCCAGCAGTGAATCTCTCGGGGGCTCTGGGGCCAACGTCCTGACTTTC. Translating gives CASSESLGGSGANVLTF.

The J gene is TRBJ1-1, the V gene TRBV13; possible D gene TRBD1, 5 bases. V was trimmed by 2 bases and J by 11 bases, leaving 24 bases between them. The V gene's germline CDR1 is PRHDT and CDR2 FYEKMQ (reference sequence). The CDR3 is 16 residues long. The CDR3 protein is CASSLRRLSWGGDAFF. CDR3 coding DNA: TGTGCCAGCAGCTTAAGACGGTTGTCGTGGGGAGGGGATGCTTTCTTT.

The rearrangement uses TRBV7-8 and TRBJ1-1; tentative D call: TRBD1 (6 bases). Trimming left V 4 bases short and J 6 bases short, with 21 bases between. This CDR3 region has 16 residues. Per the germline V gene, CDR1 is SGHVS and CDR2 is FQNEAQ. The CDR3 region is CASSSDQTGVNAEAFF. CDR3 nucleotide sequence: TGTGCCAGCAGCTCCGACCAGACAGGCGTCAACGCTGAAGCTTTCTTT.

V and J are TRBV28 and TRBJ2-1; 10 nucleotides align to TRBD1. After removal of 5 bases from V and 8 bases from J, the junction contained 6 bases not matched to a gene. Germline CDR1 and CDR2: MDHEN and SYDVKM. There are 14 residues in the CDR3. The CDR3 sequence: CASSGDRGFDEQFF. For the CDR3, the DNA is TGTGCCAGCAGTGGGGACAGGGGTTTCGATGAGCAGTTCTTC.

V gene TRBV7-8 combines with J gene TRBJ1-2, with a possible D match to TRBD1 (5 bases). The germline V and J ends were trimmed by 4 bases and 3 bases, with 12 bases remaining between them. CDR1 and CDR2 from the germline V gene are SGHVS and FQNEAQ. The CDR3 consists of 14 residues. CDR3 sequence: CASSWGDQDYGYTF. The CDR3 nucleotides are TGTGCCAGCAGCTGGGGGGATCAAGACTATGGCTACACCTTC.

V is TRBV27 and J is TRBJ1-1, with D uncertain. CDR3 size: 17 residues. Germline CDR1 MNHEY, CDR2 SMNVEV (reference sequence). Trimming removed 5 bases at V and 0 bases at J, with 19 bases between. CDR3 region: CASSPHILPSLNTEAFF. In nucleotides, the CDR3 is TGTGCCAGCAGTCCACACATCCTACCCAGCTTGAACACTGAAGCTTTCTTT.

This clone was seen just once. The V gene is TRBV14, the J gene TRBJ2-1, with a possible D match to TRBD1 (6 bases). Trimming pared 1 base from V and 9 bases from J, leaving 25 bases between. Looked up from germline, CDR1 is SGHDN and CDR2 is FVKESK. The CDR3 spans 18 residues. The CDR3 region is CASSQVDPDWGQRGEQFF. CDR3 nucleotide sequence: TGTGCCAGCAGCCAAGTAGATCCGGACTGGGGACAAAGGGGTGAGCAGTTCTTC.

V and J are TRBV6-1 and TRBJ2-7, with no clear D. The CDR3 length is 14 residues. The V and J ends lost 4 bases and 3 bases respectively, with 13 bases between them. Germline CDR1 and CDR2: MNHNS and SASEGT. CDR3 coding DNA: TGTGCCAGCAGTGTTGACGCGACTGGCTACGAGCAGTACTTC. This sequence encodes CASSVDATGYEQYF.

V and J are TRBV7-2 and TRBJ1-5, with a weak D call TRBD1 (5 bases). The CDR3 has 17 residues. Germline CDR1 reads SGHTA; CDR2 reads FQGNSA. V was pared by 5 bases and J by 0 bases, with 17 bases between. CDR3 DNA: TGTGCCAGCAGCCTTAGGGGACTCCCCTATAGCAATCAGCCCCAGCATTTT. Protein: CASSLRGLPYSNQPQHF.

The chain has TRBV7-9 and TRBJ1-1; D is possibly TRBD1 (5 bases). Looked up from germline, CDR1 is SEHNR and CDR2 is FQNEAQ (reference sequence). The CDR3 is 12 residues long. The V end lost 4 bases, the J end lost 8 bases, and 11 bases lay between the germline ends. The CDR3 DNA reads TGTGCCAGCAGCTACGGGACGGTCGAAGCTTTCTTT. It codes for CASSYGTVEAFF. Supplemented by reference TRBV7-9 and TRBJ1-1, the full variable domain reads DTGVSQNPRHKITKRGQNVTFRCDPISEHNRLYWYRQTLGQGPEFLTYFQNEAQLEKSRLLSDRFSAERPKGSFSTLEIQRTEQGDSAMYLCASSYGTVEAFFGQGTRLTVV.

The chain is built from TRBV5-6 and TRBJ2-7; TRBD1 matches at 7 bases. V lost 4 bases and J lost 1; bases outside the gene matches: 5. Germline V gene data show CDR1 as SGHDT and CDR2 as YYEEEE. This CDR3 has 14 amino acids. CDR3 sequence: CASSDPGQSYEQYF. The CDR3 region has the DNA TGTGCCAGCAGCGATCCGGGACAGTCCTACGAGCAGTACTTC.

This chain uses TRBV6-5 with TRBJ1-1, with a weak D call TRBD1 (5 bases). Trimming took 4 bases from V and 8 from J, leaving 17 bases between them. CDR1 is MNHEY and CDR2 is SVGAGI in the germline V gene. The CDR3 covers 14 residues. The CDR3 loop is CASSSNGAGWEAFF. The CDR3 bases are TGTGCCAGCAGTTCCAACGGGGCCGGCTGGGAAGCTTTCTTT.

The V call is TRBV7-8, the J call TRBJ2-6; D not resolved. Germline CDR1 SGHVS, CDR2 FQNEAQ. The ends were cut back, 4 bases at V and 0 bases at J, with 13 bases in the middle. This CDR3 has 17 amino acids. The CDR3 region has the DNA TGTGCCAGCAGCTACCCCCGACGGATCTCTGGGGCCAACGTCCTGACTTTC. This codes for CASSYPRRISGANVLTF.

The chain is built from TRBV6-6 and TRBJ1-2, with 7 positions matching TRBD1. The CDR3 contains 16 residues. Germline-derived CDR1 and CDR2 are MNHNY and SVGAGI (reference sequence). The trim removed 5 bases at V and 4 bases at J, leaving 13 bases unmatched. The CDR3 sequence is CASSTRDSRGGYGYTF. CDR3 in DNA: TGTGCCAGCAGTACCAGGGACAGCAGGGGTGGCTATGGCTACACCTTC.

The table lists this clone with a count of one. The rearrangement joins TRBV19 to TRBJ1-1; D gene ambiguous. The germline V gene encodes CDR1 LNHDA and CDR2 SQIVND (reference sequence). The CDR3 length is 15 residues. V shed 0 bases and J shed 6 bases, with 14 bases lying between them. The CDR3 DNA reads TGTGCCAGTAGTATAGATCCAGGTTATGAACCTGAAGCTTTCTTT. This encodes CASSIDPGYEPEAFF.